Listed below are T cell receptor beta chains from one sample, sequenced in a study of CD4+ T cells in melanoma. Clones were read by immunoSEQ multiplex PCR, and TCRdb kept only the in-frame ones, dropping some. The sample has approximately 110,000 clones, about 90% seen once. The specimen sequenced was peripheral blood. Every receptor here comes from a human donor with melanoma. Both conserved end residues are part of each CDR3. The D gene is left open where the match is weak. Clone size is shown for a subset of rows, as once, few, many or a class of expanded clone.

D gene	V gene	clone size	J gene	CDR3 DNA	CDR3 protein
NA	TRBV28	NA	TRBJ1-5	TGTGCCAGCAGTTTATTCCAGGACCTTCAGCCCCAGCATTTT	CASSLFQDLQPQHF
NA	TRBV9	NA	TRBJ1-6	TGTGCCAGCAGCACACAGGGTTCACCCCTCCACTTT	CASSTQGSPLHF
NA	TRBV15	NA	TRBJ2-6	TGTGCCACCAGCAGAGACCGTCTGGGCTCTGGGGCCAACGTCCTGACTTTC	CATSRDRLGSGANVLTF
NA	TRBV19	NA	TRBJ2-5	TGTGCCAGTAGTACCCGGGACACTCAAGAGACCCAGTACTTC	CASSTRDTQETQYF
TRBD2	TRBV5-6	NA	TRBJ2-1	TGTGCCAGCAGCTTGGTCCACCTTGCGACTAGCGGGAGGGGGAATGAGCAGTTCTTC	CASSLVHLATSGRGNEQFF
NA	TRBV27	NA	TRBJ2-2	TGTGCCAGTCGGGTACACGGAGGCACCGGGGAGCTGTTTTTT	CASRVHGGTGELFF
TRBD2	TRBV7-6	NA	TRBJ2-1	TGTGCCAGCAGCTTAAGACTAGCGGCTAACTACAATGAGCAGTTCTTC	CASSLRLAANYNEQFF
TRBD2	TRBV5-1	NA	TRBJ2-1	TGCGCCAGCAGCGGGACTAGCGGGGGCCCAGAGGAGCAGTTCTTC	CASSGTSGGPEEQFF
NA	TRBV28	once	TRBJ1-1	TGTGCCAGCAGTTTTTTAAGTCCCTTTAACACTGAAGCTTTCTTT	CASSFLSPFNTEAFF
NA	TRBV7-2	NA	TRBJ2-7	TGTGCCAGCAGCTTGCGGGTAGGGAACGAGCAGTACTTC	CASSLRVGNEQYF
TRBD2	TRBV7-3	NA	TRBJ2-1	TGTGCCAGCAGCTTATCCGGGACTAGTAGCGTACCCAAATACAATGAGCAGTTCTTC	CASSLSGTSSVPKYNEQFF
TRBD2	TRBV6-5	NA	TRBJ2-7	TGTGCCAGCAGTTACCGAGCGGGAGGGCACGAGCAGTACTTC	CASSYRAGGHEQYF
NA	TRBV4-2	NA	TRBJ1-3	TGTGCCAGCAGCCCCAAACAGGGACAAGGAAACACCATATATTTT	CASSPKQGQGNTIYF
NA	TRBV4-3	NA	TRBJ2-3	TGCGCCAGCAGCCCCCGACTGGGTACAGATACGCAGTATTTT	CASSPRLGTDTQYF
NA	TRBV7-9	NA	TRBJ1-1	TGTGCCAGCAGTCCCGAAGGAATGGACACTGAAGCTTTCTTT	CASSPEGMDTEAFF
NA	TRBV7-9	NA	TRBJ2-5	TGTGCCAGCAGCTTAGGCAACCTCGCAGAGACCCAGTACTTC	CASSLGNLAETQYF
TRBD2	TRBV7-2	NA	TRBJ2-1	TGTGCCAGCAGCTTAGATGGGACTAGCGTTAATGAGCAGTTCTTC	CASSLDGTSVNEQFF
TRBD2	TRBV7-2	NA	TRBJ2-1	TGTGCTGGTGGGCGGGGGGGAAACTACAATGAGCAGTTCTTC	CAGGRGGNYNEQFF
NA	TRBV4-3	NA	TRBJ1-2	TGCGCCAGCAGCCAAGACAGGGGCGATGGCTACACCTTC	CASSQDRGDGYTF
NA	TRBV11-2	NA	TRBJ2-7	TGTGCCAGCAGCCCAAGCCGAGGCAGGGGCAACGAGCAGTACTTC	CASSPSRGRGNEQYF
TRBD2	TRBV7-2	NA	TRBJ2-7	TGTGCCAGCAGCTATGATGGCGGGAGGGCCCGGGAGCAGTACTTC	CASSYDGGRAREQYF
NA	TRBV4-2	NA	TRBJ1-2	TGTGCCAGCAGCCAAGATGGGGGGTTCGGCTATGGCTACACCTTC	CASSQDGGFGYGYTF
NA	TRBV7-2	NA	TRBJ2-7	TGTGCCAGCAGCCTTCGACTAGAAACCTACGAGCAGTACTTC	CASSLRLETYEQYF
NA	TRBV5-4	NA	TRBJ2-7	TGTGCCAGCAGCCTCTCTTCAGCCGACTACGAGCAGTACTTC	CASSLSSADYEQYF
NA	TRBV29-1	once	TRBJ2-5	TGCAGCGTGAATCGACATGAAGAGACCCAGTACTTC	CSVNRHEETQYF
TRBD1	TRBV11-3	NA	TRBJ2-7	TGTGCCAGCAGCTTAACAGGGGGTGACTACGAGCAGTACTTC	CASSLTGGDYEQYF
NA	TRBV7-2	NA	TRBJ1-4	TGTGCCAGCAGCTTAGACCCGCCGGGGGTAGGTGAAAAACTGTTTTTT	CASSLDPPGVGEKLFF
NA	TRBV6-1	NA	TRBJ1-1	TGTGCCAGCAGTGCCGGGGCCGGGACTGAAGCTTTCTTT	CASSAGAGTEAFF
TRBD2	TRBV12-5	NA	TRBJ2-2	TGTGCTAGTGGTTTGTTCCCCGGGACTAGCGGGGGAAACACCGGGGAGCTGTTTTTT	CASGLFPGTSGGNTGELFF
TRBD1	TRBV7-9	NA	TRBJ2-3	TGTGCCATTCCCAGGGGGCAAGCAGATACGCAGTATTTT	CAIPRGQADTQYF
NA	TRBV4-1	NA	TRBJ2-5	TGCGCCAGCAGCCAAGATAAGAGGGAGTGGGGGCAAGAGACCCAGTACTTC	CASSQDKREWGQETQYF
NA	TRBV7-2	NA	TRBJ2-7	TGTGCCAGCAGCCGTCGACAAGGGTGGTACGAGCAGTACTTC	CASSRRQGWYEQYF
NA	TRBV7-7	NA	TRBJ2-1	TGTGCCAGCAGCTTGAACAGGGGAACGGGGGGTGAGCAGTTCTTC	CASSLNRGTGGEQFF
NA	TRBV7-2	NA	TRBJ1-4	TGTGCCAGCAGCTTAATGCAGGGAAAACTGTTTTTT	CASSLMQGKLFF
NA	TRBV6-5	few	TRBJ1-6	TGTGCCAGCAGTTCGCAAGCACGGCTCATGGGTTCACCCCTCCACTTT	CASSSQARLMGSPLHF
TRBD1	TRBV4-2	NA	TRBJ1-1	TGTGCCAGCAGCCAAGGATCGACAGGGATATTGAACACTGAAGCTTTCTTT	CASSQGSTGILNTEAFF
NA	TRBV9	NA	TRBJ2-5	TGTGCCAGCAGCGTAGGTAGATCGGAGACCCAGTACTTC	CASSVGRSETQYF
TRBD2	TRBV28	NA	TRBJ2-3	TGTGCCAGCAGCCCTGGGACTAGCGCCTTTTCTAGCACAGATACGCAGTATTTT	CASSPGTSAFSSTDTQYF
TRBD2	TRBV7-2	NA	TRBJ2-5	TGTGCCAGCAGCGCCACTAGCGGGGGGGTGGGGACCCAGTACTTC	CASSATSGGVGTQYF
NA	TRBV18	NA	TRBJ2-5	TGTGCCAGCTCACCAGAGGACGGGCAAGAGACCCAGTACTTC	CASSPEDGQETQYF
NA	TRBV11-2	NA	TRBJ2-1	TGTGCCAGCAGCTTACGGGATCTATACAATGAGCAGTTCTTC	CASSLRDLYNEQFF
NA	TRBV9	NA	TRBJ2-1	TGTGCCAGCAGCGTAGGCCCCACGGGTGCGTTCGAGCAGTTCTTC	CASSVGPTGAFEQFF
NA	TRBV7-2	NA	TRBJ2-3	TGTGCCAGCAGCTTAGACGGGAGCGGGGATACGCAGTATTTT	CASSLDGSGDTQYF
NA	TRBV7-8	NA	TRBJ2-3	TGTGCCAGCAGCGGGGTGGGACCCTGGGGGGCAGATACGCAGTATTTT	CASSGVGPWGADTQYF
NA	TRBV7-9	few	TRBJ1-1	TGTGCCAGCAGCCCGGTGGGAGATGGCAGGGCGGCTTTCTTT	CASSPVGDGRAAFF
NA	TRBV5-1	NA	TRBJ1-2	TGCGCCAGCAGCTTCAAGGGGGAAGGCTACACCTTC	CASSFKGEGYTF
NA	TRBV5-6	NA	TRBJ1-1	TGTGCCAGCAGCTTGGGCCCGGAGTCTGAAGCTTTCTTT	CASSLGPESEAFF
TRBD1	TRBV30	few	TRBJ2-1	TGTGCCTGGAGATCCCGGGACAGGGTAAATGAGCAGTTCTTC	CAWRSRDRVNEQFF
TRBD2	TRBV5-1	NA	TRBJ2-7	TGCGCCAGCAGCTTCGGGACTAGCGCGTCCTACGAGCAGTACTTC	CASSFGTSASYEQYF
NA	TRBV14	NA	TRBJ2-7	TGTGCCAGCAGCCAAGTTAGGTACGAGCAGTACTTC	CASSQVRYEQYF
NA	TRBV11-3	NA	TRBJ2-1	TGTGCCAGCAGCTCCCCCAGGCAGGGGGGAAGGGAGCAGTTCTTC	CASSSPRQGGREQFF
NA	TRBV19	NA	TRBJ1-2	TGTGCCAGTAGTATCCTCCCCGGGATCTATGGCTACACCTTC	CASSILPGIYGYTF
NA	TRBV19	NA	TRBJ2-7	TGTGCCAGTAGTAGGGGGATTTTTTACGAGCAGTACTTC	CASSRGIFYEQYF